This T cell receptor (beta chain) comes out of a study of shared clonotypes between healthy human individuals. Data came from immunoSEQ multiplex PCR; TCRdb stores just in-frame clones and leaves some out. The sample yields approximately 500,000 clones, roughly 95% seen once. Source material: naive CD4+ T cells sorted from blood. As to subset: CD45RA+ positively selected. This TCR derives from a woman aged 25 to 39 in good health.

CDR3 amino acids: CASSLGDGREDFYEQYF. CDR3 DNA: TGTGCCAGCAGCTTAGGAGATGGGCGGGAGGACTTCTACGAGCAGTACTTC. This rearrangement joins TRBV13 to TRBJ2-5; 8 positions agree with TRBD2. The closer fit of TRBJ2-7 to the DNA end suggests the J call may be wrong. The CDR3 totals 17 residues. Germline lookup yields CDR1 PRHDT and CDR2 FYEKMQ (reference sequence).